The 29 T cell receptor beta chains listed next were all sequenced from one sample in a study of blood T cell repertoires in COVID-19. Generated by immunoSEQ multiplex PCR, the TCRdb table keeps only in-frame clones and is missing some. The sample yields tens of thousands of clones, about 79% seen once. Sample: peripheral blood. The receptor source for this set is a man aged 70-80 years with acute or convalescent COVID-19.

This rearrangement joins TRBV6-4 to TRBJ2-7; TRBD2 matches at 8 bases. CDR1 is MRHNA and CDR2 is SNTAGT in the germline V gene. The CDR3 has 16 residues. V shed 0 bases and J 3 bases; nucleotides not matched to a gene: 7. The DNA for the CDR3 is TGTGCCAGCAGTGACTCAATGCGGCGGGAGGACTACGAGCAGTACTTC. It codes for CASSDSMRREDYEQYF.

This clone was observed once. The chain carries TRBV5-1 and TRBJ2-3, with 11 bases identical to TRBD1. This CDR3 contains 15 residues. Losses at the gene ends were 3 bases for V and 6 bases for J; bases not matched to a gene: 6. Germline CDR1 SGHRS, CDR2 YFSETQ. The CDR3, as DNA: TGCGCCAGCAGCTCTGAGGACAGGGGGCTCGATACGCAGTATTTT. Its translation: CASSSEDRGLDTQYF.

This clone has a single count. The chain recombines TRBV5-1 with TRBJ2-7; D call uncertain. The CDR3 consists of 14 residues. V lost 0 bases and J 2 bases, leaving 9 bases between the germline ends. Per germline, CDR1 SGHRS and CDR2 YFSETQ. The CDR3 sequence is CASSLDSQTYEQYF. The CDR3 DNA reads TGCGCCAGCAGCTTGGACAGCCAGACCTACGAGCAGTACTTC.

The gene calls are TRBV25-1 and TRBJ1-3, with D unresolved. This CDR3 region has 17 residues. Per germline, CDR1 MGHDK and CDR2 SYGVNS. V was shortened by 1 base and J by 4 bases, with 17 bases between the two germline ends. CDR3 region: CASSESQSGIGGNTIYF. Written as DNA, the CDR3 is TGTGCCAGCAGTGAATCCCAGAGCGGGATTGGAGGAAACACCATATATTTT.

V and J are TRBV12-5 and TRBJ2-5; possibly TRBD1 for D (6 bases). The CDR3 length is 16 residues. Germline CDR1 LGHNT, CDR2 FRNRAP. The V gene lost 5 bases and the J gene lost 4 bases, with 20 bases spanning the gap. The CDR3 reads CASGQSFPGAGETQYF. CDR3 nucleotide sequence: TGTGCTAGTGGTCAATCCTTTCCAGGGGCGGGAGAGACCCAGTACTTC. The full variable domain, in which reference TRBV12-5 and TRBJ2-5 provide the parts outside the CDR3, is DARVTQTPRHKVTEMGQEVTMRCQPILGHNTVFWYRQTMMQGLELLAYFRNRAPLDDSGMPKDRFSAEMPDATLATLKIQPSEPRDSAVYFCASGQSFPGAGETQYFGPGTRLLVL.

This clone was observed a few times. The chain recombines TRBV9 with TRBJ1-3, with 7 bases that match TRBD1. The V gene end was trimmed by 4 bases and the J gene end by 4 bases; junction bases not matched to a gene: 5. Germline CDR1 reads SGDLS; CDR2 reads YYNGEE. The CDR3 is 14 amino acids. In DNA form, the CDR3 reads TGTGCCAGCAGCTTTGGACAGGTGGGAAACACCATATATTTT. It translates to CASSFGQVGNTIYF.

In its sample, this clone was seen a few times. The chain combines TRBV12-5 with TRBJ1-1; TRBD1 might be the D (5 bases). In germline, CDR1 is LGHNT, CDR2 FRNRAP. The CDR3 runs 12 residues. V lost 4 bases and J 6 bases, leaving 9 bases between the germline ends. In DNA, the CDR3 is TGTGCTAGTGGTTGGGGGAGGGCTGAAGCTTTCTTT. Protein: CASGWGRAEAFF. The complete variable domain, with remaining parts taken from reference TRBV12-5 and TRBJ1-1, reads DARVTQTPRHKVTEMGQEVTMRCQPILGHNTVFWYRQTMMQGLELLAYFRNRAPLDDSGMPKDRFSAEMPDATLATLKIQPSEPRDSAVYFCASGWGRAEAFFGQGTRLTVV.

V is TRBV19 and J is TRBJ2-7; 10 positions agree with TRBD2. J gave up 3 bases and V 1 base, and 6 bases lay outside the gene matches. CDR1 LNHDA and CDR2 SQIVND come from the germline V gene (reference sequence). This CDR3 region has 16 residues. The CDR3 nucleotides read TGTGCCAGTAGTATAGCGGCTAGCGGGAGTGTCTACGAGCAGTACTTC. Amino acid sequence: CASSIAASGSVYEQYF.

This clone has just a few counts. The J gene is TRBJ1-5, the V gene TRBV7-2; TRBD1 aligns across 7 bases. CDR1 is SGHTA and CDR2 is FQGNSA in the germline V gene. V lost 4 bases and J lost 2; bases outside the gene matches: 11. The CDR3 is 17 residues long. CDR3 sequence (DNA): TGTGCCAGCAGCTACGCCCCCCAGGGGGGCGGCAATCAGCCCCAGCATTTT. This encodes CASSYAPQGGGNQPQHF.

The J gene is TRBJ1-2, the V gene TRBV7-9, with TRBD1 as a possible D gene (5 bases). The CDR3 contains 15 residues. Trimming took 5 bases from V and 7 from J, leaving 20 bases between them. The V gene's germline CDR1 is SEHNR and CDR2 FQNEAQ (reference sequence). DNA of the CDR3: TGTGCCAGCAGCCCCACCTTGGAGGGGCCCGGTGGCTACACCTTC. It specifies CASSPTLEGPGGYTF.

V and J are TRBV12-3 or TRBV12-4 and TRBJ2-1; D may be TRBD1 (5 bases). V was cut by 3 bases and J by 8 bases, with 8 bases left in between. CDR3 length: 12 residues. The CDR3 here is CASSFRVDEQFF. The CDR3 DNA reads as TGTGCCAGCAGTTTCAGGGTGGATGAGCAGTTCTTC.

CDR3: CASSLIKTSGHNEQFF. The CDR3 DNA sequence: TGTGCCAGCAGCTTAATAAAGACTAGCGGACACAATGAGCAGTTCTTC. The chain uses TRBV7-2 and TRBJ2-1; TRBD2 matches 9 bases. This CDR3 has 16 amino acids. Germline CDR1 is SGHTA and CDR2 is FQGNSA. V lost 2 bases, J lost 5 bases, and 7 bases stayed unmatched. The full variable domain, with the rest looked up from reference TRBV7-2 and TRBJ2-1, is GAGVSQSPSNKVTEKGKDVELRCDPISGHTALYWYRQSLGQGLEFLIYFQGNSAPDKSGLPSDRFSAERTGGSVSTLTIQRTQQEDSAVYLCASSLIKTSGHNEQFFGPGTRLTVL.

V usage is TRBV7-9 and J usage is TRBJ1-1; weak D call: TRBD1 (5 bases). The CDR3 contains 15 residues. With 5 bases removed from V and 8 bases from J, the gap between germline ends came to 21 bases. Germline V gives CDR1 SEHNR, CDR2 FQNEAQ (reference sequence). CDR3 DNA: TGTGCCAGCAGCCTAGACTTCGGAGGGGTTACGGAAGCTTTCTTT. Translation gives CASSLDFGGVTEAFF.

This chain connects TRBV6-7 to TRBJ2-7, with D maybe TRBD1 (5 bases). TRBV6-7 is filed as an ORF, its function uncertain. The CDR3 has 15 amino acids. The V gene lost 0 bases and the J gene lost 0 bases, with 9 bases spanning the gap. The CDR3 region has the DNA TGTGCCAGCAGTTACTCGACGACAGCCTCCTACGAGCAGTACTTC. Amino acids: CASSYSTTASYEQYF.

J is TRBJ1-5 and V is TRBV30; 8 nucleotides match TRBD1. The CDR3 totals 14 residues. Germline values: CDR1 GTSNPN, CDR2 SVGIG (reference sequence). J was trimmed by 6 bases and V by 5 bases; bases with no gene match: 9. The DNA of the CDR3 is TGTGCCTGGCAGGGGGCGGGACGGGGTCAGCCCCAGCATTTT. This gives the protein CAWQGAGRGQPQHF.

The rearrangement uses TRBV5-1 and TRBJ1-1; 8 nucleotides line up with TRBD1. The germline CDR1 and CDR2 sequences are SGHRS and YFSETQ. This CDR3 has 15 amino acids. Trimming took 4 bases from V and 1 from J; bases not matched to a gene: 6. CDR3 amino acids: CASSVRGLGNTEAFF. CDR3 sequence (DNA): TGCGCCAGCAGCGTCAGGGGGCTAGGGAACACTGAAGCTTTCTTT.

The chain combines TRBV7-3 with TRBJ2-2; a possible D gene is TRBD2 (5 bases). V lost 5 bases and J 0 bases, leaving 19 bases between the germline ends. The CDR3 extends over 18 amino acids. Germline-derived CDR1 and CDR2 are SGHTA and FQGTGA. CDR3 amino acids: CASSLDIYEGPNTGELFF. The CDR3 nucleotides read TGTGCCAGCAGCCTTGATATATATGAGGGTCCGAACACCGGGGAGCTGTTTTTT.

The chain is built from TRBV6-2 or TRBV6-3 and TRBJ1-1; TRBD1 matches at 7 bases. There are 14 residues in the CDR3. The V segment lost 4 bases and the J segment 1 base; nucleotides outside the gene matches: 3. Looked up from germline, CDR1 is MNHEY and CDR2 is SVGEGT. CDR3 protein: CASSSRQGNTEAFF. The CDR3 DNA reads as TGTGCCAGCAGTTCCCGACAGGGGAACACTGAAGCTTTCTTT.

The chain recombines TRBV12-5 with TRBJ2-3, with TRBD1 matching 12 bases. Germline CDR1 LGHNT, CDR2 FRNRAP. Trimming removed 5 bases from V and 2 bases from J; junction bases left unmatched: 11. This CDR3 contains 18 residues. For the CDR3, the DNA is TGTGCTAGTGGTCTCGGGACAGGGGGCGCAGGGGCCACAGATACGCAGTATTTT. The encoded protein is CASGLGTGGAGATDTQYF.

This clone was picked up one time. The DNA of the CDR3 is TGTGCCAGCAGTGACTCGGGGGCTGGCTACACCTTC. Its translation is CASSDSGAGYTF. The chain links TRBV6-4 to TRBJ1-2; the D gene is possibly TRBD1 (6 bases). V shed 0 bases and J shed 7 bases, with 6 bases lying between them. This CDR3 has 12 amino acids. Germline V CDR1 and CDR2: MRHNA, SNTAGT.

This clone was found a few times. The chain couples TRBV6-5 to TRBJ1-1, with TRBD1 matching over 9 bases. The germline V gene has CDR1 MNHEY and CDR2 SVGAGI. The V gene end was trimmed by 2 bases and the J gene end by 3 bases; junction bases not matched to a gene: 1. There are 14 residues in the CDR3. The CDR3 is CASSYGTGYTEAFF. In DNA, the CDR3 is TGTGCCAGCAGTTACGGGACAGGGTACACTGAAGCTTTCTTT.

The chain carries TRBV10-2 and TRBJ1-2; D is possibly TRBD1 (5 bases). The CDR3 length is 15 residues. CDR1 is WSHSY, CDR2 SAAADI, per germline. The germline V and J ends were trimmed by 3 bases and 7 bases, with 18 bases remaining between them. The CDR3 nucleotides read TGCGCCAGCAGTGAATTTTTGCTAGGGGATGGTGGCTACACCTTC. Amino acids: CASSEFLLGDGGYTF.

The gene calls are TRBV7-4 and TRBJ2-4, with D perhaps matching TRBD1 (6 bases). Germline V gives CDR1 SGHVT, CDR2 SQSDAQ. The germline V and J ends were trimmed by 1 base and 5 bases, with 12 bases remaining between them. CDR3 length: 15 residues. Written as DNA, the CDR3 is TGTGCCAGCAGCTTAGATGCAGGGACACAAAACATTCAGTACTTC. Its protein product is CASSLDAGTQNIQYF.

V is TRBV10-3 and J is TRBJ2-3; the D is unclear. The CDR3 runs to 13 residues. Between the trimmed V and J ends, which lost 8 bases and 0 bases, there was a span of 9 bases. Per germline, CDR1 ENHRY and CDR2 SYGVKD. The CDR3 nucleotides are TGTGCCATCTTAGAGGCCAGCACAGATACGCAGTATTTT. Translating it yields CAILEASTDTQYF.

The CDR3 loop is CASSLGVRDEQYF. CDR3 nucleotide sequence: TGTGCCAGCAGCTTAGGGGTCCGGGACGAGCAGTACTTC. The rearrangement joins TRBV5-4 to TRBJ2-7; possibly TRBD1 for D (5 bases). Germline V CDR1 and CDR2: SGHNT, YYREEE (reference sequence). The CDR3 has 13 residues. V was cut by 2 bases and J by 5 bases, with 11 bases left in between.

The chain uses TRBV27 and TRBJ2-2, with 9 bases lining up with TRBD2. CDR1 and CDR2 (germline): MNHEY, SMNVEV (reference sequence). J gave up 7 bases and V 2 bases, and 5 bases lay outside the gene matches. The CDR3 runs 15 residues. The CDR3 DNA is TGTGCCAGCAGTTTAGCGGCTAGCGGGGTCGGGGAGCTGTTTTTT. Protein product: CASSLAASGVGELFF.

CDR3 DNA sequence: TGTGCCAGCAGATCCGGTATTTGGCCCCAGCATTTT. This codes for CASRSGIWPQHF. The chain links TRBV2 to TRBJ1-5, with no clear D. The CDR3 spans 12 residues. V was clipped by 6 bases and J by 9 bases, with 12 bases between them. CDR1 and CDR2 (germline): SNHLY, FYNNEI. Filled out from reference TRBV2 and TRBJ1-5, the complete variable domain reads EPEVTQTPSHQVTQMGQEVILRCVPISNHLYFYWYRQILGQKVEFLVSFYNNEISEKSEIFDDQFSVERPDGSNFTLKIRSTKLEDSAMYFCASRSGIWPQHFGDGTRLSIL.

A remark on this clone: An end of the junction differs from the germline gene, which may be a read error. The chain combines TRBV30 with TRBJ1-5; 8 bases agree with TRBD1. This CDR3 region has 16 residues. Germline assignment: CDR1 GTSNPN and CDR2 SVGIG (reference sequence). The CDR3 bases are TGTGCCTGGAGTGTATTGGGTCCAGGGGGCAAACAGCCCCAGCATTTT. This sequence encodes CAWSVLGPGGKQPQHF.

The chain joins TRBV27 to TRBJ1-5; D call uncertain. From germline, CDR1 is MNHEY and CDR2 SMNVEV (reference sequence). With 5 bases removed from V and 2 bases from J, the gap between germline ends came to 10 bases. There are 14 residues in the CDR3. CDR3 DNA: TGTGCCAGCAGTGTTTACAGAGGCAATCAGCCCCAGCATTTT. This gives the protein CASSVYRGNQPQHF.